These 27 T cell receptor beta chains came from one sample sequenced in a study of molecular identifiers for immune sequencing clone quantification. Via MiXCR, TCRdb re-called the PCR reads, giving one row per CDR3 protein. This sample has fewer than 350,000 distinct CDR3 sequences; roughly 24% occur once, and the top ten carry about 0.73%. Sequenced sample: naive CD8+ T cells from blood, with Jurkat cell RNA spiked in. This sample's subset: FACS-sorted CD8+CD4-CCR7+CD45RA+ naive T cells. The receptor source for this set is a human donor in good health. Some libraries in this study had Jurkat cell RNA spiked in.

This clonotype was seen many times. This rearrangement joins TRBV5-4 to TRBJ1-6; D is unclear. CDR3 length: 13 amino acids. The germline V and J ends were trimmed by 5 bases and 9 bases, with 12 bases remaining between them. The germline V gene has CDR1 SGHNT and CDR2 YYREEE (reference sequence). The CDR3 loop is CASRPAMGSPLHF. CDR3 coding DNA: TGTGCCAGCAGACCCGCGATGGGTTCACCCCTCCACTTT.

This clonotype was seen ten or more times. J is TRBJ1-5 and V is TRBV6-5, with unresolved D. Per germline, CDR1 MNHEY and CDR2 SVGAGI. V was clipped by 3 bases and J by 7 bases, with 7 bases between them. This CDR3 is 12 amino acids long. The CDR3 DNA sequence: TGTGCCAGCAGTTATCCGGGCCAGCCCCAGCATTTT. This gives the protein CASSYPGQPQHF.

This clonotype was observed a handful of times. This chain uses TRBV4-1 with TRBJ2-3, with 13 bases identical to TRBD2. The CDR3 sequence is 17 residues long. Germline loops: CDR1 MGHRA, CDR2 YSYEKL. V lost 1 base, J lost 4 bases, and 5 bases stayed unmatched. CDR3 nucleotides: TGCGCCAGCAGCCAAGGACTAGCGGGGGGTGGCGCAGATACGCAGTATTTT. Translated: CASSQGLAGGGADTQYF.

This clonotype showed up just a few times. The chain is built from TRBV7-9 and TRBJ2-3, with 9 nucleotides matching TRBD2. The V gene's germline CDR1 is SEHNR and CDR2 FQNEAQ (reference sequence). Losses at the gene ends were 6 bases for V and 6 bases for J; bases not matched to a gene: 16. The CDR3 runs 17 residues. The CDR3: CASRYPVGRRGGDTQYF. The CDR3 DNA is TGTGCCAGCAGATACCCCGTCGGGCGGCGGGGGGGTGATACGCAGTATTTT. Based on the CDR3 plus reference TRBV7-9 and TRBJ2-3, the full variable domain is DTGVSQNPRHKITKRGQNVTFRCDPISEHNRLYWYRQTLGQGPEFLTYFQNEAQLEKSRLLSDRFSAERPKGSFSTLEIQRTEQGDSAMYLCASRYPVGRRGGDTQYFGPGTRLTVL.

The V and J genes are TRBV11-2 and TRBJ2-3; TRBD2 agrees at 9 bases. The trim removed 4 bases at V and 2 bases at J, leaving 4 bases unmatched. This CDR3 spans 15 amino acids. The germline V gene has CDR1 SGHAT and CDR2 FQNNGV. The CDR3 DNA is TGTGCCAGCAGCTCTAGCGGGATAATCACAGATACGCAGTATTTT. The encoded protein is CASSSSGIITDTQYF.

Concerning this clonotype itself: This clone may be a read error of a much larger clone one base away. The chain employs TRBV4-1 and TRBJ1-5; 7 positions match TRBD1. CDR3 length: 14 residues. Germline CDR1 is MGHRA and CDR2 is YSYEKL. The CDR3: CACSQGQGNQPQHF. In DNA, the CDR3 is TGCGCCTGCAGCCAAGGACAGGGCAATCAGCCCCAGCATTTT.

This clonotype appeared a few times. The chain couples TRBV2 to TRBJ2-7, with D perhaps matching TRBD1 (5 bases). CDR1 SNHLY and CDR2 FYNNEI come from the germline V gene. The ends were cut back, 9 bases at V and 4 bases at J, with 16 bases in the middle. This CDR3 spans 13 amino acids. The CDR3, as DNA: TGTGCCAGTCAACCAGGACATAATTACGAGCAGTACTTC. Translation gives CASQPGHNYEQYF.

This clonotype was found many times. This chain connects TRBV12-3 or TRBV12-4 to TRBJ2-2; 8 bases match TRBD2. The V and J ends lost 5 bases and 6 bases, in that order; junction bases with no gene match: 11. This CDR3 is 16 amino acids long. The CDR3 reads CASSDAGTRFPGELFF. The CDR3 nucleotides read TGTGCCAGCAGTGACGCTGGGACTAGATTCCCCGGGGAGCTGTTTTTT.

This clonotype was picked up a small number of times. V gene TRBV12-3 or TRBV12-4 combines with J gene TRBJ1-1, with D perhaps TRBD1 (5 bases). The CDR3 spans 14 residues. V lost 3 bases to trimming and J lost 4 bases, with 12 bases between them. CDR3 DNA: TGTGCCAGCAGTTTCAGGGCCGCTGGCACTGAAGCTTTCTTT. Residues: CASSFRAAGTEAFF.

This clonotype was recorded a few times. The V and J genes are TRBV11-2 and TRBJ2-3, with TRBD1 as a possible D gene (5 bases). This CDR3 contains 13 residues. Germline V gene lookup returns CDR1 SGHAT and CDR2 FQNNGV. Deletions cut 6 bases from V and 2 bases from J, with 9 bases between. The CDR3 sequence: CASSGHNTDTQYF. CDR3 in DNA: TGTGCCAGCAGTGGACACAACACAGATACGCAGTATTTT.

This clonotype was seen ten or more times. The chain uses TRBV4-3 and TRBJ2-7; D is perhaps TRBD1 (5 bases). CDR1 and CDR2 (germline): LGHNA, YSLEER. The CDR3 sequence is 15 residues long. Trimming took 0 bases from V and 3 from J, leaving 12 bases between them. CDR3 DNA sequence: TGCGCCAGCAGCCAAGATTGGACAAATCGCTACGAGCAGTACTTC. Amino acids: CASSQDWTNRYEQYF.

As regards this clonotype: This could be a read error, since a much larger clone is one nucleotide away. The V gene is TRBV12-3 or TRBV12-4, the J gene TRBJ2-3; 7 bases agree with TRBD2. The CDR3 covers 14 residues. The CDR3 protein is CASSATGLEDMQYF. The CDR3 DNA sequence: TGTGCCAGCAGTGCGACTGGACTAGAAGATATGCAGTATTTT.

This clonotype came up a few times. This rearrangement joins TRBV15 to TRBJ2-3, with D unresolved. Trimming took off 3 bases at V and 4 bases at J, with 20 bases between the two ends. CDR3 length: 17 residues. Per the germline V gene, CDR1 is LNHNV and CDR2 is YYDKDF (reference sequence). CDR3 protein: CATSRESPRVAADTQYF. The DNA for the CDR3 is TGTGCCACCAGCAGGGAATCCCCCCGGGTTGCGGCAGATACGCAGTATTTT.

The rearrangement joins TRBV20-1 to TRBJ1-2; D unresolved. V was trimmed by 8 bases and J by 8 bases, leaving 21 bases between them. Per the germline V gene, CDR1 is DFQATT and CDR2 is SNEGSKA (reference sequence). This CDR3 spans 13 amino acids. The CDR3 nucleotides are TGCAGTACCAAACCCCCGAGATTAGTGGGCTACACCTTC. Its translation: CSTKPPRLVGYTF.

Ten or more counts support this clonotype. The chain uses TRBV7-9 and TRBJ2-3; D not certain. Germline V gene sequence: CDR1 SEHNR, CDR2 FQNEAQ (reference sequence). Trimming removed 5 bases at V and 6 bases at J, with 12 bases between. The CDR3 is 13 residues long. As DNA, the CDR3 is TGTGCCAGCAGCCCCGAAATGGGGGATACGCAGTATTTT. It specifies CASSPEMGDTQYF.

This clonotype was seen ten or more times. This chain connects TRBV2 to TRBJ1-4; the D gene is possibly TRBD1 (6 bases). The ends were cut back, 6 bases at V and 6 bases at J, with 14 bases in the middle. This CDR3 spans 14 amino acids. Germline CDR1 SNHLY, CDR2 FYNNEI. The CDR3 nucleotides read TGTGCCAGCAGCCACCCGGGGGCCGATGAAAAACTGTTTTTT. This codes for CASSHPGADEKLFF.

There are many counts of this clonotype. The chain employs TRBV19 and TRBJ1-2; D not certain. This CDR3 has 13 amino acids. The V gene's germline CDR1 is LNHDA and CDR2 SQIVND (reference sequence). Trimming removed 3 bases at V and 8 bases at J, with 13 bases between. The CDR3 DNA sequence: TGTGCCAGTAGTATTGGTCTGGTTATGGGCTACACCTTC. Encoded protein: CASSIGLVMGYTF.

The chain is built from TRBV4-3 and TRBJ2-6; D remains ambiguous. Germline V gives CDR1 LGHNA, CDR2 YSLEER. V was cut by 0 bases and J by 8 bases, with 8 bases left in between. The CDR3 has 14 residues. The DNA for the CDR3 is TGCGCCAGCAGCCAAGATGGAGTGTCCAACGTCCTGACTTTC. Encoded protein: CASSQDGVSNVLTF.

For this clonotype: Its ends do not fully match the called genes, so a read error is possible. The V and J genes are TRBV7-9 and TRBJ2-3, with D possibly called TRBD1 or TRBD2 (5 bases each). The CDR3 runs 12 residues. Germline CDR1 SEHNR, CDR2 FQNEAQ (reference sequence). CDR3 in amino acids: CASSPGTDTRYF. DNA of the CDR3: TGTGCCAGCAGCCCAGGGACGGATACGCGGTATTTT. Together with reference TRBV7-9 and TRBJ2-3, the CDR3 gives the full variable domain: DTGVSQNPRHKITKRGQNVTFRCDPISEHNRLYWYRQTLGQGPEFLTYFQNEAQLEKSRLLSDRFSAERPKGSFSTLEIQRTEQGDSAMYLCASSPGTDTRYFGPGTRLTVL.

This clonotype has only a few counts. V and J are TRBV9 and TRBJ2-3, with a tentative D call TRBD2 (6 bases). Trimming removed 3 bases at V and 0 bases at J, with 8 bases between. Per the germline V gene, CDR1 is SGDLS and CDR2 is YYNGEE. The CDR3 is made up of 14 amino acids. CDR3: CASSGGTSTDTQYF. The CDR3 coding sequence is TGTGCCAGCAGCGGCGGGACTAGCACAGATACGCAGTATTTT. Full variable domain (remainder filled in from reference TRBV9 and TRBJ2-3): DSGVTQTPKHLITATGQRVTLRCSPRSGDLSVYWYQQSLDQGLQFLIQYYNGEERAKGNILERFSAQQFPDLHSELNLSSLELGDSALYFCASSGGTSTDTQYFGPGTRLTVL.

This clonotype was detected many times. V gene TRBV7-9 combines with J gene TRBJ2-3; tentatively, D is TRBD2 (7 bases). The germline V gene has CDR1 SEHNR and CDR2 FQNEAQ (reference sequence). Trimming removed 5 bases from V and 6 bases from J, with 21 bases in between. CDR3 length: 16 residues. The CDR3 is CASSPTSGGRGDTQYF. The CDR3 DNA follows: TGTGCCAGCAGCCCCACCTCGGGGGGCCGGGGGGATACGCAGTATTTT. The full variable domain, with the rest looked up from reference TRBV7-9 and TRBJ2-3, is DTGVSQNPRHKITKRGQNVTFRCDPISEHNRLYWYRQTLGQGPEFLTYFQNEAQLEKSRLLSDRFSAERPKGSFSTLEIQRTEQGDSAMYLCASSPTSGGRGDTQYFGPGTRLTVL.

This clonotype showed up many times. This rearrangement joins TRBV11-2 to TRBJ2-4, with 8 bases identical to TRBD1. This CDR3 has 15 residues. Germline V gene data show CDR1 as SGHAT and CDR2 as FQNNGV. J was trimmed by 4 bases and V by 6 bases; bases with no gene match: 8. The CDR3 here is CASSPGGQEKNIQYF. The CDR3 DNA reads TGTGCCAGCAGTCCAGGGGGACAGGAGAAAAACATTCAGTACTTC.

In its sample, this clonotype was seen once. Since a much larger clone is just one base distant, this may be a read error. J is TRBJ1-1 and V is TRBV25-1; no definite D call. In germline, CDR1 is MGHDK, CDR2 SYGVNS. The length of the CDR3 is 15 residues. The CDR3 bases are TGTGCCATCAGTGAAAGTGGAGGGCCCCACACTGAAGCTTTCTTT. Protein product: CAISESGGPHTEAFF.

In its sample, this clonotype was seen a few times. This sequence joins TRBV12-3 or TRBV12-4 and TRBJ1-5; D not certain. Trimming shortened V by 5 bases and J by 2 bases, and 13 bases separated the two germline ends. This CDR3 spans 15 amino acids. The CDR3 here is CASSPGDFGNQPQHF. DNA for the CDR3: TGTGCCAGCAGTCCTGGAGATTTCGGCAATCAGCCCCAGCATTTT.

This chain uses TRBV27 with TRBJ2-7; D call uncertain. Germline values: CDR1 MNHEY, CDR2 SMNVEV (reference sequence). CDR3 length: 14 amino acids. Trimming removed 6 bases from V and 0 bases from J, with 12 bases in between. The CDR3 nucleotides are TGTGCCAGCAGCGAAGAGGCCTACTCCTACGAGCAGTACTTC. Translated: CASSEEAYSYEQYF.

Only a few counts were recorded for this clonotype. The gene calls are TRBV19 and TRBJ2-3; D is possibly TRBD1 (6 bases). The CDR3 length is 16 residues. Looked up from germline, CDR1 is LNHDA and CDR2 is SQIVND (reference sequence). The V end was cut by 6 bases, the J end by 1 base, with 17 bases between. The CDR3 spells CASSALQGVGTDTQYF. The CDR3 bases are TGTGCCAGTAGCGCCTTACAGGGTGTAGGCACAGATACGCAGTATTTT.

J is TRBJ2-7 and V is TRBV5-3; the D gene is possibly TRBD2 (5 bases). TRBV5-3 is an ORF; its function is uncertain. This CDR3 is 14 amino acids long. With 8 bases removed from V and 3 bases from J, the gap between germline ends came to 18 bases. CDR3 nucleotide sequence: TGTGCCAGCAGCCCCCGGGATAATGACTACGAGCAGTACTTC. This sequence encodes CASSPRDNDYEQYF.